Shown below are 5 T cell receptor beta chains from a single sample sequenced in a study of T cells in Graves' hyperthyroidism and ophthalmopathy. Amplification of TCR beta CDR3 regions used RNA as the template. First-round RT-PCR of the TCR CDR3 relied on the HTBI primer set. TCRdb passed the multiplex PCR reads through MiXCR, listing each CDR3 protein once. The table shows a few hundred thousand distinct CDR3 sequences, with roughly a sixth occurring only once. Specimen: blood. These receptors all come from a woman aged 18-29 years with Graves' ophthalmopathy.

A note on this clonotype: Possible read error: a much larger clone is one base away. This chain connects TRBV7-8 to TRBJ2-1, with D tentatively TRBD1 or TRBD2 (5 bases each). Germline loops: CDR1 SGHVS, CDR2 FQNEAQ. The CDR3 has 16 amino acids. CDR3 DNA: TGTGCCAGCAGCCCCCCTATTTCGGGACGCTACAATGGGCAGTTCTTC. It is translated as CASSPPISGRYNGQFF.

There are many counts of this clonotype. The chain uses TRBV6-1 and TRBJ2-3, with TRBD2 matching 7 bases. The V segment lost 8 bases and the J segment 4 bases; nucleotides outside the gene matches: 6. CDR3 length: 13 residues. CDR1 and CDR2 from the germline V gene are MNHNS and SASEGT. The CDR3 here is CASGGGEADTQYF. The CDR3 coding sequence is TGTGCCAGCGGGGGGGGGGAGGCAGATACGCAGTATTTT.

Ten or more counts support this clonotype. CDR3 nucleotide sequence: TGTGCCAGCAACCGGGATGGCGGGAGGGTCAATGAGCAGTTCTTC. It codes for CASNRDGGRVNEQFF. The chain recombines TRBV12-3 or TRBV12-4 with TRBJ2-1, with 9 bases matching TRBD2. The J segment lost 6 bases and the V segment lost 7 bases, leaving 10 bases of the junction unmatched. The CDR3 length is 15 residues.

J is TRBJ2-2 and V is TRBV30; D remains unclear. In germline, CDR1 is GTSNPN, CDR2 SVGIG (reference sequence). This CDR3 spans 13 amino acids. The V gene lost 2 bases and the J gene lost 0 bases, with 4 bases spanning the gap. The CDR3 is CAWSPANTGELFF. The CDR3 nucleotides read TGTGCCTGGAGTCCCGCGAACACCGGGGAGCTGTTTTTT.

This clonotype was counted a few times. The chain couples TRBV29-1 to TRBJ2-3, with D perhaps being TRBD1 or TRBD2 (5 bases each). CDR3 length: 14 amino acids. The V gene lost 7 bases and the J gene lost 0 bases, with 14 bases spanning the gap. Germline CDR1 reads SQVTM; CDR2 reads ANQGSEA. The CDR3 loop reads CSGTGTESTDTQYF. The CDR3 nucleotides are TGCAGCGGAACCGGGACGGAAAGCACAGATACGCAGTATTTT.